This TCR beta chain was captured in a study of T-cell memory formation after mild COVID-19. Points from the study as a whole: The authors left the SARS-CoV-2 specificity of second-wave clones peaking on day 37 unconfirmed.

TCRdb analysed the 5' RACE reads with MiXCR anew, one entry per CDR3 protein. The sample lists about 210,000 distinct CDR3 sequences, under 30% occurring once. CDR1 and CDR2 (germline): LNHDA, SQIVND (reference sequence). This CDR3 has 16 residues. Trimming cost V 7 bases and J 5 bases; bases outside gene matches: 11. This clonotype appeared a few times. Its antigen is undetermined. The chain carries TRBV19 and TRBJ2-1, with 10 bases fitting TRBD2. The sample comprised PBMCs or a T cell subset sorted from them (not recorded which). This clonotype originated in an adult woman who had mild COVID-19 (a few samples of this study predate the infection). Cell type and time point are not known. DNA of the CDR3: TGTGCCAGTACTCCCGGGTTGCTAGCGGGGGACAATGAGCAGTTCTTC. This encodes CASTPGLLAGDNEQFF.